One and the same sample provided the 12 T cell receptor beta chains below, sequenced in a study of human T cells and chemical hapten exposure. Each CDR3 protein gets one entry after TCRdb re-called the RACE reads with MiXCR. The table has roughly 38,000 distinct CDR3 sequences, 9.5% seen once. The time point was: patch test 3, about 24 weeks after DPC sensitization. Treatment here: therapeutic diphenylcyclopropenone sensitization with weekly scalp DPC. It was unfractionated whole blood from which total RNA was extracted. The sample here was whole blood, taken in connection with sensitization to the hapten diphenylcyclopropenone (DPC). The receptor set was obtained from a man aged 45-60 years with alopecia areata. Some clones in this sample may be carry-over from other donors' samples.

V and J are TRBV28 and TRBJ2-1, with TRBD1 as a possible D gene (5 bases). Trimming took off 5 bases at V and 9 bases at J, with 11 bases between the two ends. The CDR3 runs 12 residues. CDR1 and CDR2 from the germline V gene are MDHEN and SYDVKM. CDR3: CASSTQAFEQFF. The CDR3 DNA is TGTGCCAGCAGTACACAGGCTTTTGAGCAGTTCTTC. The complete variable domain, with remaining parts taken from reference TRBV28 and TRBJ2-1, reads DVKVTQSSRYLVKRTGEKVFLECVQDMDHENMFWYRQDPGLGLRLIYFSYDVKMKEKGDIPEGYSVSREKKERFSLILESASTNQTSMYLCASSTQAFEQFFGPGTRLTVL.

There are many counts of this clonotype. The chain joins TRBV27 to TRBJ1-6; TRBD1 matches 7 bases. Looked up from germline, CDR1 is MNHEY and CDR2 is SMNVEV (reference sequence). CDR3 length equals 17 residues. The ends lost 2 bases at V and 4 bases at J; junction bases unmatched: 8. The CDR3 coding sequence is TGTGCCAGCAGTTTACCAAGAAAACAGGGGTATAATTCACCCCTCCACTTT. The encoded protein is CASSLPRKQGYNSPLHF.

This clonotype was observed many times. The genes are TRBV18 and TRBJ1-5, with TRBD1 identical over 7 bases. The germline V gene encodes CDR1 KGHSH and CDR2 LQKENI. The CDR3 contains 16 residues. V lost 6 bases and J lost 6; bases outside the gene matches: 14. CDR3 in amino acids: CASSPGTPGQSQPQHF. As DNA, the CDR3 is TGTGCCAGCTCCCCCGGAACCCCGGGACAGAGTCAGCCCCAGCATTTT.

This clonotype showed up many times. The chain employs TRBV20-1 and TRBJ1-2; no firm D call. Trimming cost V 5 bases and J 1 base, with 11 bases left between them. The CDR3 runs to 13 residues. Germline CDR1 is DFQATT and CDR2 is SNEGSKA (reference sequence). The CDR3 DNA is TGCAGTGCTCACCTTGGAAGTAACTATGGCTACACCTTC. Residues: CSAHLGSNYGYTF.

This clonotype was recorded at least ten times. The V and J genes are TRBV21-1 and TRBJ1-5; the DNA was not compared with TRBD1, the D call given in the table. TRBV21-1 is labeled a pseudogene. The CDR3 sequence is 18 residues long. The CDR3 reads CASSNPGTDPTGNQPQHF. The CDR3 DNA reads TGTGCCAGCAGCAATCCCGGGACAGACCCCACCGGCAATCAGCCCCAGCATTTT.

The table lists this clonotype with a few counts. The chain links TRBV28 to TRBJ2-5; D uncertain. The V and J ends lost 5 bases and 1 base respectively, with 11 bases between them. This CDR3 comprises 14 residues. Germline V CDR1 and CDR2: MDHEN, SYDVKM. This chain's CDR3 is CASSPQAVQETQYF. The CDR3 nucleotides are TGTGCCAGCAGTCCGCAGGCGGTCCAAGAGACCCAGTACTTC.

V usage is TRBV28 and J usage is TRBJ1-1, with D maybe TRBD1 (5 bases). V lost 4 bases to trimming and J lost 7 bases, with 7 bases between them. The CDR3 runs 11 residues. Germline lookup yields CDR1 MDHEN and CDR2 SYDVKM. The CDR3 sequence: CASSWQGEAFF. Written as DNA, the CDR3 is TGTGCCAGCAGTTGGCAGGGTGAAGCTTTCTTT.

This sequence joins TRBV4-3 and TRBJ2-5, with TRBD1 identical over 9 bases. Trimming removed 1 base from V and 5 bases from J; junction bases left unmatched: 20. The CDR3 covers 20 residues. Germline CDR1 reads LGHNA; CDR2 reads YSLEER. CDR3 protein: CASSQAWAGQGVPFGETQYF. As DNA, the CDR3 is TGCGCCAGCAGCCAAGCCTGGGCGGGACAGGGAGTTCCGTTCGGGGAGACCCAGTACTTC.

This rearrangement joins TRBV7-9 to TRBJ2-7; TRBD1 might be the D (5 bases). The germline gives CDR1 SEHNR, CDR2 FQNEAQ (reference sequence). V was shortened by 3 bases and J by 5 bases, with 11 bases between the two germline ends. This CDR3 region has 13 residues. Here the CDR3 reads CASSLARANEQYF. The CDR3, as DNA: TGTGCCAGCAGCTTGGCCAGGGCGAACGAGCAGTACTTC. The full variable domain, its missing parts supplied by reference TRBV7-9 and TRBJ2-7, is DTGVSQNPRHKITKRGQNVTFRCDPISEHNRLYWYRQTLGQGPEFLTYFQNEAQLEKSRLLSDRFSAERPKGSFSTLEIQRTEQGDSAMYLCASSLARANEQYFGPGTRLTVT.

At least ten counts were recorded for this clonotype. V and J are TRBV28 and TRBJ2-1; D possibly corresponds to TRBD1 (5 bases). The CDR3 covers 15 residues. Germline V lookup: CDR1 MDHEN, CDR2 SYDVKM. V was pared by 6 bases and J by 6 bases, with 18 bases between. Written as DNA, the CDR3 is TGTGCCAGCAGGTCTCTAGGGGCAATTCGCAATGAGCAGTTCTTC. Amino acid sequence: CASRSLGAIRNEQFF.

The sample holds a few counts of this clonotype. V and J are TRBV7-9 and TRBJ2-5; 12 nucleotides line up with TRBD2. This CDR3 has 17 residues. Germline V gene lookup returns CDR1 SEHNR and CDR2 FQNEAQ (reference sequence). V dropped 3 bases and J dropped 1; count of bases not matched to a gene: 6. CDR3 residues: CASSLVSGLAGQETQYF. The CDR3, as DNA: TGTGCCAGCAGCTTGGTTTCGGGACTAGCGGGCCAAGAGACCCAGTACTTC.

This clonotype was detected only a few times. This chain uses TRBV9 with TRBJ2-1, with 11 bases aligning to TRBD1. CDR1 and CDR2 from the germline V gene are SGDLS and YYNGEE. V gave up 5 bases and J gave up 1 base; unmatched junction bases: 5. This CDR3 comprises 16 residues. The CDR3 coding sequence is TGTGCCAGCAGTCGGACAGGGGGCGAGTCCTACAATGAGCAGTTCTTC. Translation: CASSRTGGESYNEQFF.